This T cell receptor (beta chain) was profiled in a study of blood T cell repertoires in COVID-19. Study summary: Samples came from the United States, Italy and Spain, spanning acute and convalescent COVID-19.

Enrollees, about 18 to 90 years old, lived in about two dozen US areas. Cohorts were determined from participant-reported clinical history. In the authors' workflow: Counts of nucleated cells, estimated from reference gene primer amplification, were obtained. Profiled with immunoSEQ multiplex PCR; TCRdb holds only in-frame clones, not every one. Clonal size and the V and J genes are those of that table, whereas D and trimming came from the DNA. The sample lists tens of thousands of clones; 65% to 85% were seen once. In regard to this clone: One end of the junction varies from germline; a read error may be responsible.

Germline V gene sequence: CDR1 DFQATT, CDR2 SNEGSKA (reference sequence). The CDR3 contains 9 residues. Material: PBMCs or T cells enriched from blood (not recorded which). The chain combines TRBV20-1 with TRBJ2-1; 9 bases match TRBD2. This TCR was recovered from a woman aged 55-75 years who had been exposed to COVID-19. The CDR3 spells CRALAGRVF. The CDR3 DNA sequence: TGCAGAGCCCTAGCGGGGAGGGTCTTC.